What follows are 14 T cell receptor beta chains derived from one specimen sequenced in a study of Graves' ophthalmopathy and Graves' hyperthyroidism. TCR beta CDR3 regions were amplified from RNA transcripts. Amplification began with first-round RT-PCR using HTBI primers, then second-round multiplex PCR was performed. TCRdb fed the multiplex PCR reads into MiXCR, producing one record per CDR3 protein. The sample has 200,000 to 250,000 distinct CDR3 sequences, 20% to 25% seen once. The sample consisted of peripheral blood. The receptor set was obtained from a woman in her 50s with Graves' ophthalmopathy.

This sequence joins TRBV28 and TRBJ1-2; perhaps TRBD1 as D (6 bases). CDR3 length: 14 amino acids. The V end was cut by 6 bases, the J end by 2 bases, with 13 bases between. Germline V gives CDR1 MDHEN, CDR2 SYDVKM. The CDR3 loop reads CASRPGDRNYGYTF. The CDR3 coding sequence is TGTGCCAGCAGGCCAGGGGATAGGAACTATGGCTACACCTTC.

The V call is TRBV28, the J call TRBJ2-5; 8 nucleotides match TRBD1. In germline, CDR1 is MDHEN, CDR2 SYDVKM. Germline trimming cut 6 bases from V and 7 bases from J; bases unmatched to any gene: 10. The CDR3 is made up of 14 amino acids. This CDR3 reads CASRPGQALGTQYF. The CDR3, as DNA: TGTGCCAGCAGACCGGGACAGGCCTTAGGGACCCAGTACTTC.

The chain links TRBV5-6 to TRBJ2-7; 9 bases map to TRBD1. Germline CDR1 is SGHDT and CDR2 is YYEEEE. Losses at the gene ends were 4 bases for V and 3 bases for J; bases not matched to a gene: 8. The CDR3 runs to 15 residues. The CDR3 is CASSTGQGRFYEQYF. The CDR3 nucleotides are TGTGCCAGCAGCACCGGACAGGGGCGATTCTACGAGCAGTACTTC.

Ten or more counts support this clonotype. V is TRBV7-3 and J is TRBJ2-5, with 8 bases fitting TRBD2. Trimming cost V 1 base and J 5 bases; bases outside gene matches: 9. Germline V gene data show CDR1 as SGHTA and CDR2 as FQGTGA. The CDR3 sequence is 16 residues long. This chain's CDR3 is CASSLKGGGILETQYF. CDR3 DNA: TGTGCCAGCAGCTTAAAGGGCGGGGGGATCTTGGAGACCCAGTACTTC.

J is TRBJ1-1 and V is TRBV12-3 or TRBV12-4, with a possible D match to TRBD1 (5 bases). This CDR3 comprises 15 residues. Trimming took 11 bases from V and 0 from J, leaving 19 bases between them. The CDR3 nucleotides read TGTGCCTGCTCCCGGGGCGACCTTATGAACACTGAAGCTTTCTTT. It encodes CACSRGDLMNTEAFF.

This clonotype was counted ten times or more. The chain is built from TRBV5-1 and TRBJ1-5; D possibly corresponds to TRBD1 (5 bases). Germline loops: CDR1 SGHRS, CDR2 YFSETQ. This CDR3 is built from 18 residues. The V end lost 4 bases, the J end lost 0 bases, and 20 bases lay between the germline ends. The CDR3 DNA follows: TGCGCCAGCAGCCTGACGAGGGACCGGACATATAGCAATCAGCCCCAGCATTTT. Amino acids: CASSLTRDRTYSNQPQHF.

This clonotype was counted at least ten times. V and J are TRBV10-3 and TRBJ2-5; 12 nucleotides agree with TRBD2. The germline V gene has CDR1 ENHRY and CDR2 SYGVKD. Trimming removed 6 bases from V and 3 bases from J; junction bases left unmatched: 8. The CDR3 loop spans 16 amino acids. The CDR3 protein is CAIRGGLAGYEETQYF. CDR3 coding DNA: TGTGCCATCAGGGGGGGACTAGCGGGTTATGAAGAGACCCAGTACTTC.

In this sample, this clonotype turned up many times. J is TRBJ1-5 and V is TRBV19; D is uncertain. In germline, CDR1 is LNHDA, CDR2 SQIVND (reference sequence). V was cut by 5 bases and J by 2 bases, with 7 bases left in between. The CDR3 loop spans 13 amino acids. The CDR3 loop is CASSWNRNQPQHF. CDR3 in DNA: TGTGCCAGTAGTTGGAACCGCAATCAGCCCCAGCATTTT.

As for this clonotype: One end of the junction fails to match germline, which may point to a read error. The chain is built from TRBV19 and TRBJ2-5, with D perhaps matching TRBD1 (6 bases). The germline V gene encodes CDR1 LNHDA and CDR2 SQIVND (reference sequence). The CDR3 has 14 amino acids. The CDR3 region has the DNA TGTGCCAGTAGACCCAGGACAGCCCAAGAGACTCAGTACTTC. This translates into CASRPRTAQETQYF.

V gene TRBV18 combines with J gene TRBJ2-5; 7 bases fit TRBD1. In germline, CDR1 is KGHSH, CDR2 LQKENI. The CDR3 covers 15 residues. V trimming: 0 bases; J trimming: 5 bases; junction bases outside the gene matches: 6. The CDR3 sequence: CASSPPYRGRETQYF. DNA of the CDR3: TGTGCCAGCTCACCACCGTACAGGGGTCGGGAGACCCAGTACTTC.

Many counts were recorded for this clonotype. This chain joins TRBV9 and TRBJ2-7; 11 bases line up with TRBD2. Per the germline V gene, CDR1 is SGDLS and CDR2 is YYNGEE. CDR3 length: 16 amino acids. The V and J ends lost 7 bases and 0 bases, in that order; junction bases with no gene match: 9. The CDR3 loop is CASGTSGRKSSYEQYF. The DNA of the CDR3 is TGTGCCAGCGGGACTAGCGGTAGGAAAAGCTCCTACGAGCAGTACTTC.

This clonotype was seen ten or more times. This chain links TRBV11-2 with TRBJ2-7, with D possibly being TRBD2 (6 bases). Looked up from germline, CDR1 is SGHAT and CDR2 is FQNNGV. The CDR3 runs 14 residues. V was pared by 3 bases and J by 1 base, with 10 bases between. CDR3 nucleotide sequence: TGTGCCAGCAGCTTTTCAGGGAGGTCCTACGAGCAGTACTTC. Its protein is CASSFSGRSYEQYF.

Many counts were recorded for this clonotype. The genes are TRBV15 and TRBJ2-5; D may be TRBD2 (7 bases). The CDR3 spans 15 residues. V was cut by 5 bases and J by 6 bases, with 19 bases left in between. Germline V lookup: CDR1 LNHNV, CDR2 YYDKDF (reference sequence). The CDR3 is CATSGATGGAKTQYF. The DNA of the CDR3 is TGTGCCACCAGCGGCGCTACGGGGGGCGCGAAGACCCAGTACTTC.

This clonotype was observed at least ten times. This chain connects TRBV12-3 or TRBV12-4 to TRBJ1-5, with TRBD1 matching over 10 bases. Germline trimming cut 6 bases from V and 1 base from J; bases unmatched to any gene: 12. The length of the CDR3 is 18 residues. The CDR3 sequence is CASSRDRGPRGSNQPQHF. In DNA form, the CDR3 reads TGTGCCAGCAGCCGGGACAGGGGCCCCCGTGGGAGCAATCAGCCCCAGCATTTT.